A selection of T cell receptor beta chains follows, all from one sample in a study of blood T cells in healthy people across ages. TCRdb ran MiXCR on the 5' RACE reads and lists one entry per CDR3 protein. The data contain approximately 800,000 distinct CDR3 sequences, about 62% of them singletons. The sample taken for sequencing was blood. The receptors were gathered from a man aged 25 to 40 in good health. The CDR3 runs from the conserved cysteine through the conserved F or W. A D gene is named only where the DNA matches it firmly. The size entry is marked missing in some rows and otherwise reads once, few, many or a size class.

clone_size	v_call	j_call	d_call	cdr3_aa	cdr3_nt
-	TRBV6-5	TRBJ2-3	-	CASSYFSTGGLPNTQYF	TGTGCCAGCAGTTACTTTTCTACCGGGGGCCTTCCTAATACGCAGTATTTT
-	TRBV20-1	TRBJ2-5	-	CSAGFGGRQETQYF	TGCAGTGCTGGTTTCGGCGGGCGGCAGGAGACCCAGTACTTC
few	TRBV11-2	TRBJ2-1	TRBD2	CASSLPGLAANEQFF	TGTGCCAGCAGCTTACCGGGACTAGCGGCCAATGAGCAGTTCTTC
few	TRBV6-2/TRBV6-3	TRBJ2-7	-	CASTGDHQYEQYF	TGTGCCAGCACGGGTGACCATCAGTACGAGCAGTACTTC
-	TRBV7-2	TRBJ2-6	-	CASSLSAGENSGANVLTF	TGTGCCAGCAGCTTATCGGCAGGCGAGAACTCTGGGGCCAACGTCCTGACTTTC
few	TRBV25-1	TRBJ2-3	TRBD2	CASSGSGTDTQYF	TGTGCCAGCAGTGGTAGCGGGACAGATACGCAGTATTTT
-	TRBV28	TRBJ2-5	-	CASTSLGGETQYF	TGTGCCAGCACTTCCCTGGGTGGAGAGACCCAGTACTTC
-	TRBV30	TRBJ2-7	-	CAWSGLAFYEQYF	TGTGCCTGGAGTGGGCTAGCGTTCTACGAGCAGTACTTC
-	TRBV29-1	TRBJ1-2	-	CSAEPQLFGYTF	TGCAGCGCCGAACCCCAGCTCTTTGGCTACACCTTC
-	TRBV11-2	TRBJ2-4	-	CASSLYREDLLKLVAKNIQYF	TGTGCCAGCAGCTTATACAGGGAGGACTTACTAAAGCTGGTGGCCAAAAACATTCAGTACTTC
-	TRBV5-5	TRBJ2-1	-	CASSSSTGFSYNEQFF	TGTGCCAGCAGCTCCTCGACGGGATTCTCCTACAATGAGCAGTTCTTC
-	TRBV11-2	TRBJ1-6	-	CASSYDTGSPLHF	TGTGCCAGCAGCTATGATACAGGTTCACCCCTCCACTTT
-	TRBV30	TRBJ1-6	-	CAWSALRQYNSPLHF	TGTGCCTGGAGTGCACTCCGACAGTACAATTCACCCCTCCACTTT
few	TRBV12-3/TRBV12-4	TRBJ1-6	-	CASSSTGGSLHF	TGTGCCAGCAGTTCGACCGGGGGATCCCTCCACTTT
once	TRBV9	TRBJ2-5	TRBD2	CAGSAKLAGEETQYF	TGTGCCGGCAGCGCGAAATTAGCGGGGGAAGAGACCCAGTACTTC
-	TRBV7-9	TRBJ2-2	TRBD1	CASSFWDSRDTGELFF	TGTGCCAGCAGCTTTTGGGACAGCCGAGACACCGGGGAGCTGTTTTTT
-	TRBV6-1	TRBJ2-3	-	CASSEIKGDTQYF	TGTGCCAGCAGTGAGATAAAGGGGGATACGCAGTATTTT
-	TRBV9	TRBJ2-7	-	CASSVEQNPYEQYF	TGTGCCAGCAGCGTAGAACAGAACCCCTACGAGCAGTACTTC
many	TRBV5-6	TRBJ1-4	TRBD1	CASNSDRVGEKLFF	TGTGCCAGCAACTCGGACAGGGTTGGTGAAAAACTGTTTTTT
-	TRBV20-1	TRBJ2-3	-	CSASLQPIADTQYF	TGCAGTGCTAGTCTACAACCCATCGCGGATACGCAGTATTTT
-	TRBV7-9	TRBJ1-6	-	CASSLAERLVDDSPLHF	TGTGCCAGCAGCTTAGCTGAGAGATTGGTTGATGATTCACCCCTCCACTTT
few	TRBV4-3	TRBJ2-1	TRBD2	CASSQVVPLAGGVYEQFF	TGCGCCAGCAGCCAAGTAGTTCCACTAGCGGGGGGAGTCTATGAGCAGTTCTTC
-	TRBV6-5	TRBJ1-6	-	CASSYDLGNNSPLHF	TGTGCCAGCAGTTACGATTTAGGGAACAATTCACCCCTCCACTTT
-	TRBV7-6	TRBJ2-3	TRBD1	CASSYLRGIADTQYF	TGTGCCAGCAGCTATCTCAGGGGGATCGCAGACACGCAGTATTTT
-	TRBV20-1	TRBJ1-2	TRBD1	CNPDRGVGEGCTF	TGCAACCCGGACAGGGGAGTAGGAGAAGGCTGCACCTTC
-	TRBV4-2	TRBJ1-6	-	CASSQRVTYNSPLHF	TGTGCCAGCAGCCAAAGGGTCACCTATAATTCACCCCTCCACTTT
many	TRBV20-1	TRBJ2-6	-	CSAHLEDSGANVLTF	TGCAGTGCTCATCTGGAGGACTCTGGGGCCAACGTCCTGACTTTC
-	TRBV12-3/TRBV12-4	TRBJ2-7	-	CASSFATYEQYF	TGTGCCAGCAGTTTCGCGACCTACGAGCAGTACTTC
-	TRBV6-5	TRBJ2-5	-	CASATNRKGEQYF	TGTGCCAGCGCGACTAATAGAAAGGGGGAGCAGTACTTC
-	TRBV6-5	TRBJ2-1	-	CASSYSNHNEQFF	TGTGCCAGCAGTTACTCCAACCACAATGAGCAGTTCTTC
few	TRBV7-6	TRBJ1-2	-	CASSLARAGGGYTF	TGTGCCAGCAGCTTAGCCAGGGCTGGCGGTGGCTACACCTTC
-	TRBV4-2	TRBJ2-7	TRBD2	CASSQSLGLAYYEQYF	TGTGCCAGCAGCCAAAGTTTGGGACTAGCCTATTACGAGCAGTACTTC
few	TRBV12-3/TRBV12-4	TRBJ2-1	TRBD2	CASSLDRLAVDEQFF	TGTGCCAGCAGTTTAGATAGACTAGCGGTTGATGAGCAGTTCTTC
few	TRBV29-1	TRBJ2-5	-	CSVETGILETQYF	TGCAGCGTTGAAACAGGGATCCTAGAGACCCAGTACTTC
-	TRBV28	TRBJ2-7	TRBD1	CASSTWTGGAYEQYF	TGTGCCAGCAGTACCTGGACAGGGGGAGCCTACGAGCAGTACTTC
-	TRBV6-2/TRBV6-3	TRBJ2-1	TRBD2	CASSYERGGQNEQFF	TGTGCCAGCAGTTACGAGCGGGGGGGCCAGAATGAGCAGTTCTTC
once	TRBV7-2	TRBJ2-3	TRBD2	CASSFYGRGGGDTQYF	TGTGCCAGCAGCTTCTATGGTCGGGGGGGCGGGGATACGCAGTATTTT
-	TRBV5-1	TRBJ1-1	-	CASSLDPGKGTEAFF	TGCGCCAGCAGCTTGGATCCGGGGAAGGGCACTGAAGCTTTCTTT
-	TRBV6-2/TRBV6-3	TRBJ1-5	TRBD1	CASSYRPGQGWSQPQHF	TGTGCCAGCAGTTACAGGCCCGGACAGGGTTGGAGTCAGCCCCAGCATTTT
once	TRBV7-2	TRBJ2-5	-	CASSPQRGKETQYF	TGTGCCAGCAGCCCCCAAAGGGGTAAAGAGACCCAGTACTTC
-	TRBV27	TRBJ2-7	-	CASSWTGTRYEQYF	TGTGCCAGCAGTTGGACCGGGACCCGATACGAGCAGTACTTC
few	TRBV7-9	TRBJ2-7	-	CAPRESYEQYF	TGCGCCCCCCGGGAGAGCTACGAGCAGTACTTC
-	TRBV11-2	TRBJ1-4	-	CASSFGAFEKLFF	TGTGCCAGCAGCTTTGGGGCATTTGAAAAACTGTTTTTT